Each of the 18 T cell receptor beta chains below was sequenced from the same sample in a study of T cell responses to AZD1222 COVID-19 vaccine (dated by TCRdb to about 2021). To prepare the library, the immunoSEQ multiplex PCR assay was applied. The table was pulled from immuneACCESS by TCRdb, which kept in-frame rearrangements only. Such tables lose some clones; where checked, under half of the loss comes from unresolved V genes, and the rest has no known cause. The sample contains fewer than 180,000 clones, more than 85% of them found a single time. Approximately 3.4% of the sample is held by the ten biggest clonotypes. The time point label, read with the paper, signifies: about 28 days (+/-7) after the second vaccine dose. This specimen consisted of peripheral blood, obtained 28 days after the second AZD1222 dose. These receptors all stem from an adult who received the AZD1222 COVID-19 vaccine.

This chain uses TRBV30 with TRBJ1-5; perhaps TRBD1 as D (5 bases). The germline V gene has CDR1 GTSNPN and CDR2 SVGIG (reference sequence). This CDR3 is built from 13 residues. V was cut by 1 base and J by 6 bases, with 10 bases left in between. CDR3 protein: CAWSGGTAQPQHF. CDR3 DNA: TGTGCCTGGAGTGGCGGGACGGCTCAGCCCCAGCATTTT.

The chain carries TRBV5-1 and TRBJ2-2, with D hard to call. Germline V gene lookup returns CDR1 SGHRS and CDR2 YFSETQ. Between the trimmed V and J ends, which lost 0 bases and 6 bases, there was a span of 9 bases. The CDR3 contains 14 residues. The chain's CDR3 is CASSLDPPPGELFF. CDR3 nucleotides: TGCGCCAGCAGCTTGGACCCTCCTCCCGGGGAGCTGTTTTTT.

The J gene is TRBJ1-2, the V gene TRBV5-1; 7 nucleotides align to TRBD1. J lost 14 bases, V lost 4 bases, and 17 bases had no gene match. The CDR3 extends over 14 amino acids. Germline CDR1 and CDR2: SGHRS and YFSETQ. DNA for the CDR3: TGCGCCAGCAGCCCCTTGCCCCTACAGGGGAATCTGACCTTC. Protein: CASSPLPLQGNLTF.

The rearrangement joins TRBV7-9 to TRBJ2-5, with D perhaps given as TRBD1 or TRBD2 (8 bases each). CDR3 length: 17 residues. V lost 5 bases and J 4 bases, leaving 23 bases between the germline ends. The germline CDR1 and CDR2 sequences are SEHNR and FQNEAQ (reference sequence). In nucleotides, the CDR3 is TGTGCCAGCAGCCCGAGACAGGGGTTGGGACTAGGAGAGACCCAGTACTTC. As protein: CASSPRQGLGLGETQYF.

V and J are TRBV2 and TRBJ2-7; 7 bases agree with TRBD2. The junction had 5 bases not matched to a gene; V was cut back by 6 bases and J by 0 bases. This CDR3 comprises 14 residues. Germline V gene lookup returns CDR1 SNHLY and CDR2 FYNNEI. Here the CDR3 DNA reads TGTGCCAGCAGGGTAGCGGGCCTCTCCTACGAGCAGTACTTC. Protein sequence: CASRVAGLSYEQYF.

The chain has TRBV7-3 and TRBJ2-2; 12 positions agree with TRBD2. This CDR3 has 18 amino acids. In germline, CDR1 is SGHTA, CDR2 FQGTGA. The V gene end was trimmed by 5 bases and the J gene end by 7 bases; junction bases not matched to a gene: 14. CDR3 sequence: CASSAYPTSGRKGGELFF. CDR3 bases: TGTGCCAGCAGCGCCTACCCAACTAGCGGGAGGAAAGGCGGGGAGCTGTTTTTT.

The rearrangement joins TRBV5-6 to TRBJ2-1; 10 bases agree with TRBD2. The CDR3 is made up of 16 amino acids. Looked up from germline, CDR1 is SGHDT and CDR2 is YYEEEE. V gave up 3 bases and J gave up 6 bases; unmatched junction bases: 9. CDR3 sequence reads: CASSWVAGGPGNEQFF. The DNA of the CDR3 is TGTGCCAGCAGCTGGGTAGCGGGAGGTCCGGGCAATGAGCAGTTCTTC.

This chain joins TRBV24-1 and TRBJ1-6, with a tentative D call TRBD1 (6 bases). CDR1 and CDR2 from the germline V gene are KGHDR and SFDVKD. V lost 12 bases, J lost 2 bases, and 16 bases lay in between. The CDR3 covers 15 residues. Here the CDR3 DNA reads TGTGCCGTACAATTCAGGGGTACCTATAATTCACCCCTCCACTTT. Its translation: CAVQFRGTYNSPLHF.

The chain combines TRBV10-3 with TRBJ1-5; unclear D gene. Deletions cut 3 bases from V and 4 bases from J, with 10 bases between. The CDR3 has 14 amino acids. Looked up from germline, CDR1 is ENHRY and CDR2 is SYGVKD. CDR3 coding DNA: TGTGCCATCAGTGATGGAGGAGGGAATCAGCCCCAGCATTTT. Its translation is CAISDGGGNQPQHF.

The chain is built from TRBV5-5 and TRBJ2-2; D possibly matches TRBD1 or TRBD2 (5 bases each). Per germline, CDR1 SGHKS and CDR2 YYEKEE (reference sequence). This CDR3 region has 15 residues. The ends were cut back, 2 bases at V and 9 bases at J, with 17 bases in the middle. The CDR3 sequence is CASSLGDGSNRELFF. The CDR3 nucleotides are TGTGCCAGCAGCTTAGGGGACGGAAGTAACCGGGAGCTGTTTTTT.

The V gene is TRBV30, the J gene TRBJ1-1; D is ambiguous. V lost 2 bases to trimming and J lost 3 bases, with 10 bases between them. Looked up from germline, CDR1 is GTSNPN and CDR2 is SVGIG (reference sequence). The CDR3 length is 13 residues. In DNA, the CDR3 is TGTGCCTGGAGTCGTGGTCTGGACACTGAAGCTTTCTTT. Protein: CAWSRGLDTEAFF.

A single count supports this clone. The J gene is TRBJ2-7, the V gene TRBV10-3, with D possibly being TRBD1 (6 bases). The CDR3 runs to 14 residues. Trimming shortened V by 4 bases and J by 4 bases, and 14 bases separated the two germline ends. Germline V gene data show CDR1 as ENHRY and CDR2 as SYGVKD. CDR3 DNA: TGTGCCATCAGTGCGACAGGATTAAATTACGAGCAGTACTTC. The encoded protein is CAISATGLNYEQYF.

V usage is TRBV7-9 and J usage is TRBJ2-1; D is perhaps TRBD2 (6 bases). Germline V CDR1 and CDR2: SEHNR, FQNEAQ (reference sequence). This CDR3 has 14 residues. V was trimmed by 7 bases and J by 7 bases, leaving 17 bases between them. The CDR3 region has the DNA TGTGCCAGCACCACGAGTAGCGGTGCGAATGAGCAGTTCTTC. Its protein product is CASTTSSGANEQFF.

The rearrangement links TRBV6-5 to TRBJ2-7; the match to TRBD2 covers 8 bases. The J segment lost 3 bases and the V segment lost 8 bases, leaving 6 bases of the junction unmatched. Germline CDR1 MNHEY, CDR2 SVGAGI. This CDR3 spans 13 amino acids. The chain's CDR3 is CASSETSDYEQYF. As DNA, the CDR3 is TGTGCCAGCTCTGAGACTAGCGACTACGAGCAGTACTTC.

The chain uses TRBV7-9 and TRBJ2-3; D gene ambiguous. Trimming cost V 0 bases and J 4 bases, with 8 bases left between them. The germline V gene has CDR1 SEHNR and CDR2 FQNEAQ (reference sequence). The CDR3 totals 14 residues. The CDR3 sequence: CASSLAAGPDTQYF. CDR3 DNA sequence: TGTGCCAGCAGCTTAGCTGCAGGCCCAGATACGCAGTATTTT.

The chain joins TRBV21-1 to TRBJ1-5; no check of the table's D call, TRBD1, against the DNA was made. TRBV21-1 is labeled a pseudogene. The CDR3 has 15 residues. CDR3 nucleotides: TGTGCCAGCAGCAAATCCGCAGGGAAGAATCAGCCCCAGCATTTT. Its protein product is CASSKSAGKNQPQHF.

The rearrangement uses TRBV28 and TRBJ1-5, with D perhaps TRBD1 (6 bases). CDR1 and CDR2 (germline): MDHEN, SYDVKM. The CDR3 has 14 amino acids. V lost 5 bases to trimming and J lost 4 bases, with 12 bases between them. The CDR3 region is CASSETTGNQPQHF. The CDR3 region has the DNA TGTGCCAGCAGTGAAACTACAGGGAATCAGCCCCAGCATTTT.

This rearrangement joins TRBV28 to TRBJ1-6, with a possible D match to TRBD1 (5 bases). Per the germline V gene, CDR1 is MDHEN and CDR2 is SYDVKM. The CDR3 extends over 14 amino acids. The V end lost 6 bases, the J end lost 4 bases, and 10 bases lay between the germline ends. The CDR3 DNA reads TGTGCCAGCAGCCCGACAGAATATAATTCACCCCTCCACTTT. Encoded protein: CASSPTEYNSPLHF.